This TCR beta chain was retrieved from a study of shared clonotypes between healthy human individuals. CDR1 is KGHSH, CDR2 LQKENI, per germline. The V gene end was trimmed by 5 bases and the J gene end by 4 bases; junction bases not matched to a gene: 10. The CDR3 length is 17 residues. Profiled with immunoSEQ multiplex PCR; TCRdb holds only in-frame clones, not every one. Counted here are a few million clones, around nine tenths occurring once; the ten biggest clones make up about 0.13%. Recent acute infections and vaccinations were absent in the healthy HIV-negative adult donors. V is TRBV18 and J is TRBJ2-1; 11 nucleotides align to TRBD1. Sequencing input: naive CD4+ T cells sorted from blood. Subset defined: CD45RA+ positively selected. The receptor was isolated from a man younger than 35 in good health. CDR3 region: CASSSAPGTGGYNEQFF. Here the CDR3 DNA reads TGTGCCAGCTCAAGCGCCCCCGGGACAGGGGGTTACAATGAGCAGTTCTTC.